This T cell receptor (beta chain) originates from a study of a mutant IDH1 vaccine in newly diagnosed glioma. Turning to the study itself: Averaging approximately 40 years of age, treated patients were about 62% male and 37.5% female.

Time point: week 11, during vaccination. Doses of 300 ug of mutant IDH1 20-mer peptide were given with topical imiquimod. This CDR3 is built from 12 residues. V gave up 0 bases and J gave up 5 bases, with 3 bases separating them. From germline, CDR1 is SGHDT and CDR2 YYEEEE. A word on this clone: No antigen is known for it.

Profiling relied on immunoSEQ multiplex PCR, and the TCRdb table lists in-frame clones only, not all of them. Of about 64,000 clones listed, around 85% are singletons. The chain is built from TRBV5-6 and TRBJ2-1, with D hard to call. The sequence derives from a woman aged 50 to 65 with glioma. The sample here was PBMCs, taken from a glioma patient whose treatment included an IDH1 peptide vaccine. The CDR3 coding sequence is TGTGCCAGCAGCTTGGTGGACAATGAGCAGTTCTTC. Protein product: CASSLVDNEQFF.